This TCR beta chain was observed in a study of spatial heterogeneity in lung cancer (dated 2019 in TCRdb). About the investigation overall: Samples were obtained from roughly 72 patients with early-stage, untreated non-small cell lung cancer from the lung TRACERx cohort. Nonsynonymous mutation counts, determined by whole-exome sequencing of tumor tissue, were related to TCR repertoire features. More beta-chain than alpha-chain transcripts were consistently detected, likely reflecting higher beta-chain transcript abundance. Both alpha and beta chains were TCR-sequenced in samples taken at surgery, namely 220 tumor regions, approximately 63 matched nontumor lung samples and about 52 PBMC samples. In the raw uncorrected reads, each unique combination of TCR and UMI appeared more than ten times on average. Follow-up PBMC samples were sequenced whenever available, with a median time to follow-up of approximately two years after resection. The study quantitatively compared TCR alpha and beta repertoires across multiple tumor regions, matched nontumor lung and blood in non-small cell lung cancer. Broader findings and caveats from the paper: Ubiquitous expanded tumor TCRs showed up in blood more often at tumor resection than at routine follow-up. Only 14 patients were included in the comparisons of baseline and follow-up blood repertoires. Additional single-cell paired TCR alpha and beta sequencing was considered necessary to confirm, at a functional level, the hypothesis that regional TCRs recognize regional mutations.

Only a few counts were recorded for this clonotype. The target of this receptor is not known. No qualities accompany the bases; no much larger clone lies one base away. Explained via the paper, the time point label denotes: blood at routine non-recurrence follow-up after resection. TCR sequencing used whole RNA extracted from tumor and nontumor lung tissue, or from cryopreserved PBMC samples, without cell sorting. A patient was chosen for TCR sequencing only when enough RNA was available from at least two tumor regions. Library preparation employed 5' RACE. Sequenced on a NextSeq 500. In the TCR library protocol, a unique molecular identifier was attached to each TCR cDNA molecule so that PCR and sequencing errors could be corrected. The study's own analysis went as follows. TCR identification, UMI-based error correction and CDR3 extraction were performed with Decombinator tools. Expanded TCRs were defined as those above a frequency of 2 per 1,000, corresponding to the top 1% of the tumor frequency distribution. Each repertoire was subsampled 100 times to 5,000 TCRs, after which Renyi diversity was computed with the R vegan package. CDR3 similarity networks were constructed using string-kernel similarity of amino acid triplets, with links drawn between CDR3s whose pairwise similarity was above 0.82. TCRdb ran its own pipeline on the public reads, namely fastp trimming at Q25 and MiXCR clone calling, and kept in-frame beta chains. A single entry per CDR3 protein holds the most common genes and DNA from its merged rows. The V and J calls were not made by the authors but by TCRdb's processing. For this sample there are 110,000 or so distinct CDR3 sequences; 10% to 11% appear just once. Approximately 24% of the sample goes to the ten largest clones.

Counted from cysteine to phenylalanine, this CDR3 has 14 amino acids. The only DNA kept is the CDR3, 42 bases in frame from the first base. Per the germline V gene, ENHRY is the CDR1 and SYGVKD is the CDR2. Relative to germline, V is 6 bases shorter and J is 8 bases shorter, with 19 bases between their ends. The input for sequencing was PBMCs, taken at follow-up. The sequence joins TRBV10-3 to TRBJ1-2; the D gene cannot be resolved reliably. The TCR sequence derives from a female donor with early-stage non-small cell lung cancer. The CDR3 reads CAISLDEGFGGYTF. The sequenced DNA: TGTGCCATCAGCCTGGACGAGGGTTTTGGGGGCTACACCTTC.